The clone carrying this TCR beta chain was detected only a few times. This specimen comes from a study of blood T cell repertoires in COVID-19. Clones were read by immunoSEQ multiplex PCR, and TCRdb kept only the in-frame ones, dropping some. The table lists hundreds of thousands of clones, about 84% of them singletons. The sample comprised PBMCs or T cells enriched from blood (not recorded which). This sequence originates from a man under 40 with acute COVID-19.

CDR3 sequence (DNA): TGTGCCATCAGCCCAGGGGCGGACGGGGCTGAAGCTTTCTTT. This encodes CAISPGADGAEAFF. This chain links TRBV10-3 with TRBJ1-1; tentative D call: TRBD1 (6 bases). The V end was cut by 6 bases, the J end by 6 bases, with 17 bases between. The CDR3 runs 14 residues. Per the germline V gene, CDR1 is ENHRY and CDR2 is SYGVKD.